This T cell receptor (beta chain) was documented in a study of cytomegalovirus exposure and HLA in healthy donors. Primers: 60 Vbeta forward and 13 Jbeta reverse. Produced via immunoSEQ multiplex PCR; TCRdb's table is partial and in-frame only. There are over 150,000 clones in the sample; around 72% occur only once, and 3% to 3.5% lies in the top ten. Notes on this clone: Its antigen is still unknown.

Findings and limits, study-wide: A later analysis appeared to link common viral pathogens to several of the most significant clusters. Analyses of presence and absence presupposed an approximately uniform sequencing depth across donors. Cytomegalovirus association was listed for around 170 TCR beta chains.

The material sequenced was PBMCs. The receptor was isolated from a woman in her 50s in good health and CMV-seropositive.

The CDR3 DNA follows: TGTGCCAGTAGTATTGAGAGACAGGGCTTCTATGGCTACACCTTC. This gives the protein CASSIERQGFYGYTF. The chain employs TRBV19 and TRBJ1-2, with 7 bases that match TRBD1. Germline CDR1 and CDR2: LNHDA and SQIVND (reference sequence). This CDR3 has 15 residues. V trimming: 3 bases; J trimming: 4 bases; junction bases outside the gene matches: 8.